A single sample gave rise to the 5 T cell receptor beta chains below, sequenced in a study of T-cell reconstitution after alpha-beta-depleted transplantation in children. Using unique molecular identifiers, the investigators prepared the TCRbeta library. TCRdb reprocessed the PCR reads via MiXCR and lists one record per CDR3 protein. Counted here are 250,000 to 300,000 distinct CDR3 sequences, around 10% occurring once; the ten biggest clones make up less than 9%. Sequencing was performed on PBMCs, taken before TCRalphabeta/CD19-depleted stem cell transplant. These receptors were collected from a boy younger than two with acute myeloid leukemia, due to receive a stem cell transplant.

This clonotype was detected ten times or more. This sequence joins TRBV7-8 and TRBJ2-5; 11 bases map to TRBD2. From germline, CDR1 is SGHVS and CDR2 FQNEAQ. CDR3 size: 16 residues. J was trimmed by 3 bases and V by 4 bases; bases with no gene match: 7. CDR3 nucleotides: TGTGCCAGCAGCTCCGGACTAGCGGGTTCTGAAGAGACCCAGTACTTC. Encoded protein: CASSSGLAGSEETQYF.

This clonotype was counted at least ten times. The V and J genes are TRBV12-3 or TRBV12-4 and TRBJ1-1; D is uncertain. This CDR3 has 14 residues. Deletions cut 2 bases from V and 0 bases from J, with 7 bases between. CDR3 residues: CASSLSGMNTEAFF. The CDR3 DNA sequence: TGTGCCAGCAGTTTATCAGGCATGAACACTGAAGCTTTCTTT.

As to this clonotype: It may be a read error: a sequence one base away is much more abundant. The chain has TRBV7-8 and TRBJ2-4; D is unclear. The V and J ends lost 5 bases and 6 bases respectively, with 11 bases between them. The CDR3 totals 13 residues. Germline V lookup: CDR1 SGHVS, CDR2 FQNEAQ. DNA for the CDR3: TGTGCCAGCAGCCGATTCGGGTTAAACATTCAGTACTTC. Encoded protein: CASSRFGLNIQYF.

This clonotype was counted a few times. J is TRBJ2-3 and V is TRBV7-9; the D gene could be TRBD1 or TRBD2 (5 bases each). The CDR3 is 15 residues long. Germline V gene data show CDR1 as SEHNR and CDR2 as FQNEAQ (reference sequence). Trimming removed 5 bases at V and 4 bases at J, with 16 bases between. The CDR3: CASSPGTSRADTQYF. The DNA for the CDR3 is TGTGCCAGCAGCCCGGGGACGTCAAGGGCAGATACGCAGTATTTT.

The chain combines TRBV7-9 with TRBJ2-1; 14 bases line up with TRBD2. V shed 4 bases and J 9 bases; nucleotides not matched to a gene: 5. The CDR3 length is 15 residues. CDR1 and CDR2 (germline): SEHNR, FQNEAQ (reference sequence). This CDR3 is CASSSGLAGGTEQFF. Here the CDR3 DNA reads TGTGCCAGCAGCTCAGGACTAGCGGGAGGTACTGAGCAGTTCTTC.